The rows below give T cell receptor beta chains drawn from one sample of a study of T cell changes during pregnancy in multiple sclerosis. Repertoires were generated with immunoSEQ multiplex PCR, while TCRdb's copy carries only in-frame clones and drops some. The table has fewer than 90,000 clones, approximately 93% seen once. The input for sequencing was peripheral blood, taken after pregnancy. The origin of the receptors is a female donor in good health, enrolled as a control in a pregnancy study. Both conserved end residues are trimmed from each CDR3. Fields, in order: CDR3 protein, J gene, V gene.

ASSIGTANEQF	TRBJ2-1	TRBV7-2
ASSPGTSTTGTQY	TRBJ2-5	TRBV5-4
ASSLGLAGGTDTQY	TRBJ2-3	TRBV7-2
ASRLDRDNEQF	TRBJ2-1	TRBV19
ASSPRVTSGNTIY	TRBJ1-3	TRBV7-9
ASSQGLAGGMSYEQY	TRBJ2-7	TRBV4-1
ASTSSWAGNTEAF	TRBJ1-1	TRBV19
ASSLASTTGQETQY	TRBJ2-5	TRBV5-5
ASSLLAGGWSTDTQY	TRBJ2-3	TRBV5-6
ASGLIGGGLAADTQY	TRBJ2-3	TRBV12-5
ASSPVSSTDTQY	TRBJ2-3	TRBV2
ASSLGQNNEQF	TRBJ2-1	TRBV11-3
ASSHAGENEQY	TRBJ2-7	TRBV4-1
ASSPLPTSGRDGEQF	TRBJ2-1	TRBV18
AIGRQLQETQY	TRBJ2-5	TRBV10-3
ASSPGRGEDTQY	TRBJ2-3	TRBV28
ASSVSTTGTGAHEQF	TRBJ2-1	TRBV9
ASSLVAQGAYEQY	TRBJ2-7	TRBV13